This TCR beta chain was captured in a study of tumor-infiltrating lymphocytes in primary liver carcinoma. Unsorted bulk tissue (20-30 mg) underwent RNA and DNA co-extraction. Samples were taken from five separate regions of every tumor. Concerning this clonotype: What it recognizes is unknown.

Germline V gene sequence: CDR1 SGHDN, CDR2 FVKESK. CDR3 length equals 14 residues. Study outcomes and limitations: Tumor-adjacent and tumor-blood pairs shared a smaller degree of overlap than tumor region pairs.

cDNA specific to TCR beta was made from approximately 500 ng of total RNA, with a constant-region primer employed for priming. Sequencing libraries for TCR beta derived from three nested multiplex PCR rounds that used slightly modified ARM-PCR. TRBV1-TRBV30 forward primers paired with a C-beta reverse primer drove the first two PCR rounds, 10 cycles each. Via MiXCR, TCRdb re-called the multiplex PCR reads, giving one row per CDR3 protein. The sample has 90,000 to 110,000 distinct CDR3 sequences; around 84% are singletons. The receptor's source is a man aged 35 to 55 with primary liver carcinoma and hepatitis B virus infection. The sample comprised liver tumor tissue from sampling region 3. This sample's subset: tumor region T3, left-lateral pole. The chain employs TRBV14 and TRBJ1-1; D not certain. The CDR3 loop reads CVTSQADLNTEAFF. The CDR3 DNA sequence: TGTGTCACCAGCCAAGCAGATTTGAACACTGAAGCTTTCTTT.